This TCR beta chain is from a study of shared clonotypes between healthy human individuals. Study outcomes and limitations: Larger estimated richness was generally seen in naive subsets than in memory subsets.

The CDR3 is made up of 15 amino acids. After removal of 6 bases from V and 3 bases from J, the junction contained 9 bases not matched to a gene. Germline CDR1 reads LNHNV; CDR2 reads YYDKDF (reference sequence). Positively selected for CCR7, the CD45RO-negative cells used as naive CD8 cells excluded terminally differentiated effector memory CD45RA+ cells. The method was immunoSEQ multiplex PCR; TCRdb's version includes in-frame clones alone and lacks a portion of them. The sample contains about 2.1 million clones, 93% of which appear only once. Comments on this clone: Its antigen is as yet unknown.

Sequencing used naive CD8+ T cells from PBMCs. The chain combines TRBV15 with TRBJ2-5, with 8 bases aligning to TRBD1. The receptor was derived from a man aged 18 to 30 in good health. Some clones in this sample may be carry-over from other donors' samples. As DNA, the CDR3 is TGTGCCACCAGTCATGGGGACAGGCGCAAAGAGACCCAGTACTTC. This translates into CATSHGDRRKETQYF.